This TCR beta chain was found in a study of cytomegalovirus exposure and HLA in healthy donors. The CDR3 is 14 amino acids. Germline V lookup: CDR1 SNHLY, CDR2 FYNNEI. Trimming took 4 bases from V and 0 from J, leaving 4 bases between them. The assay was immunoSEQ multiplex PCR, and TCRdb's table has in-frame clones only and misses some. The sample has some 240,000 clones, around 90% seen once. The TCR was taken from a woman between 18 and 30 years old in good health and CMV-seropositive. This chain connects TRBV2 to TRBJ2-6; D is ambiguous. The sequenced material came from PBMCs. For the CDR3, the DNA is TGTGCCAGCAGTGGGAGCTCTGGGGCCAACGTCCTGACTTTC. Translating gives CASSGSSGANVLTF. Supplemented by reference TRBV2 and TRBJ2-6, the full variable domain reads EPEVTQTPSHQVTQMGQEVILRCVPISNHLYFYWYRQILGQKVEFLVSFYNNEISEKSEIFDDQFSVERPDGSNFTLKIRSTKLEDSAMYFCASSGSSGANVLTFGAGSRLTVL.